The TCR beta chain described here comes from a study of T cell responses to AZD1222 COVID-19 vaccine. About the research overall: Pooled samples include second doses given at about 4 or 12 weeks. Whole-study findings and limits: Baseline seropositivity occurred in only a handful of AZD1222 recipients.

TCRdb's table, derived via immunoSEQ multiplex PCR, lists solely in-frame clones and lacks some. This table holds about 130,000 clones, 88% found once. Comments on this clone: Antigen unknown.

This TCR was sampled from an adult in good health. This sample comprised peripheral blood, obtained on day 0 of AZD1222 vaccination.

In nucleotides, the CDR3 is TGTGCCATCAGTGAGACAGTTAACTATGGCTACACCTTC. This gives the protein CAISETVNYGYTF. The chain joins TRBV10-3 to TRBJ1-2; D not resolved. Between the trimmed V and J ends, which lost 2 bases and 1 base, there was a span of 5 bases. The germline gives CDR1 ENHRY, CDR2 SYGVKD. This CDR3 comprises 13 residues.